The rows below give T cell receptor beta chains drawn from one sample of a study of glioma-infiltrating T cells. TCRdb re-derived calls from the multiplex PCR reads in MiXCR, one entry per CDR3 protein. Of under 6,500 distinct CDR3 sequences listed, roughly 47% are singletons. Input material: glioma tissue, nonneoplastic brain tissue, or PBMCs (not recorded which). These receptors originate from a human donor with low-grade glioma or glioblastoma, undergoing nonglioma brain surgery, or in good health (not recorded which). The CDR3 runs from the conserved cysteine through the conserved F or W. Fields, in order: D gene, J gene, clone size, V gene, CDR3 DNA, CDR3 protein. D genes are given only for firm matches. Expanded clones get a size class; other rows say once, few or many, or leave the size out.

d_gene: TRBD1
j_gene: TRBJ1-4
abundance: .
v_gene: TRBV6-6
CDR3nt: TGTGCCAGCAGGAGGGACAGACCCTCGAATGAAAAACTGTTTTTT
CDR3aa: CASRRDRPSNEKLFF

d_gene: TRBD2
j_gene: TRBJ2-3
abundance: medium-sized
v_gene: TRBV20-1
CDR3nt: TGCAGTGCTTGGGGACTAGCGGGAGCGGGCACAGATACGCAGTATTTT
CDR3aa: CSAWGLAGAGTDTQYF

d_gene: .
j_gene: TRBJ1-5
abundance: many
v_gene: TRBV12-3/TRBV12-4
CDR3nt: TGTGCCAGCAGTCGCGGACAGAATCAGCCCCAGCATTTT
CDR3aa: CASSRGQNQPQHF

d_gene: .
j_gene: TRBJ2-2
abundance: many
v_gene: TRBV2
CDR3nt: TGTGCCAGCAGGGTCGAGGCAGCGTCGAACACCGGGGAGCTGTTTTTT
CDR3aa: CASRVEAASNTGELFF

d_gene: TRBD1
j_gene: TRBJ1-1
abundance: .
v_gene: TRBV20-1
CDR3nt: TGCAGTGCTAGAGACAGGGGGATGAACACTGAAGCTTTCTTT
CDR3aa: CSARDRGMNTEAFF

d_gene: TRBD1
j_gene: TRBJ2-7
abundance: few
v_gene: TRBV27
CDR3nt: TGTGCCAGTAGACAGGGCCTCTCCTACGAGCAGTACTTC
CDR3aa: CASRQGLSYEQYF

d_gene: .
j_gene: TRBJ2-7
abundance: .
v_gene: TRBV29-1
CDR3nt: TGCAGCGCCGGGACCGTATCCTACGAGCAGTACTTC
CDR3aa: CSAGTVSYEQYF

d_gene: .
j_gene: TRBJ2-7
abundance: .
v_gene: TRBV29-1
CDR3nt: TGCAGCGTTCGCCCAGGCCCCTACGAGCAGTACTTC
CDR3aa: CSVRPGPYEQYF

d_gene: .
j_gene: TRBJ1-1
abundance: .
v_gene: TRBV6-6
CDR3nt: TGTGCCAGCAGTTACCCAGGGGCGAACACTGAAGCTTTCTTT
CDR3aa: CASSYPGANTEAFF

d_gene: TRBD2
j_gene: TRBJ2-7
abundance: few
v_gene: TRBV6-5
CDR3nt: TGTGCCAGCAGCCCCTCCGGGGGGGTTTTCTACGAGCAGTACTTC
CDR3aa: CASSPSGGVFYEQYF

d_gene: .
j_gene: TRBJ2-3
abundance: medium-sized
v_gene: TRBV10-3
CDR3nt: TGTGCCATTGGGATTGGAGATACGCAGTATTTT
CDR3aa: CAIGIGDTQYF

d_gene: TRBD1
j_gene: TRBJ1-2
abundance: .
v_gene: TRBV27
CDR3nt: TGTGCCAGCAGTTTGACAGGGGCCGGCTATGGCTACACCTTC
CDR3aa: CASSLTGAGYGYTF

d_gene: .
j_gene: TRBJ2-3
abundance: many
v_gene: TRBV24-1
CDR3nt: TGTGCCACCAGTGAGCGTGGGATTACAGATACGCAGTATTTT
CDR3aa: CATSERGITDTQYF

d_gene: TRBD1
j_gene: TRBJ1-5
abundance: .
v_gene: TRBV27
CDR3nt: TGTGCCAGCAGTAGAGGACAGGGCGCTCAGCCCCAGCATTTT
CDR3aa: CASSRGQGAQPQHF

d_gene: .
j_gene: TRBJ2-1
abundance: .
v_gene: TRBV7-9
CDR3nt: TGTGCCAGCAGCTTAGACGTCTCCTACAATGAGCAGTTCTTC
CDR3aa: CASSLDVSYNEQFF

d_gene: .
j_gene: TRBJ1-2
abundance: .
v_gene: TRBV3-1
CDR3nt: TGTGCCAGCAGCCAGGGAGAGAGGGGTGGGAGCTACACCTTC
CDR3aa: CASSQGERGGSYTF

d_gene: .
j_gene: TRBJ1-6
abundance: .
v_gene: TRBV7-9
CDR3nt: TGTGCCAGCAGCTCCCGGGCTACTAATTCACCCCTCCACTTT
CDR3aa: CASSSRATNSPLHF

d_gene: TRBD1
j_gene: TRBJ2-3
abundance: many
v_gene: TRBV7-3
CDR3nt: TGTGCCAGCAGCCCCCGACAGGGTGGTTTTTTGGGTAGAACAGATACGCAGTATTTT
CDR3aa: CASSPRQGGFLGRTDTQYF

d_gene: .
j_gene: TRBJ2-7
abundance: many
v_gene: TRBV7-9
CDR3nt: TGTGCCAGCAGCTCTGGACCCTCGGTCTCCTACGAGCAGTACTTC
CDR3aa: CASSSGPSVSYEQYF

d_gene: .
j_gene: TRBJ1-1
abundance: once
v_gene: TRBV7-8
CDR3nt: TGTACCAGCAGCTTAGATAGGACTGCCATGAACACTGAAGCTTTCTTT
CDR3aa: CTSSLDRTAMNTEAFF

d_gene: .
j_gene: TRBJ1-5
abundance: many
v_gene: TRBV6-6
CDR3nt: TGTGCCAGCAGTTACTCGTCAGGGGAGGATCAGCCCCAGCATTTT
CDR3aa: CASSYSSGEDQPQHF

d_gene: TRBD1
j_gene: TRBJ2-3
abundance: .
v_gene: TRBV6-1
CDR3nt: TGTGCCAGCAGTGGGGGACAGGGGGCCACAGATACGCAGTATTTT
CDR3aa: CASSGGQGATDTQYF

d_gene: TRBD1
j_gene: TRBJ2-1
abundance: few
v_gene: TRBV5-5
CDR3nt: TGTGCCAGCAGCCTCACAGGGGACTACAATGAGCAGTTCTTC
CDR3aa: CASSLTGDYNEQFF

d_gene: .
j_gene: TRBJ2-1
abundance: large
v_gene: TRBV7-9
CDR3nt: TGTGCCAGCAGCCCGCGCAATGAGCAGTTCTTC
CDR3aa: CASSPRNEQFF

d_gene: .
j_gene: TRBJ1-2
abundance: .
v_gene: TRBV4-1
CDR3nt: TGCGCCAGCAGCCAAGATGACAGATCCTATGGCTACACCTTC
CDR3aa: CASSQDDRSYGYTF

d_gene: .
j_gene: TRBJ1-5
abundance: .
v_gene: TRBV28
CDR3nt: TGTGCCAGCGGATACTGGGGGGAGGGCAATCAGCCCCAGCATTTT
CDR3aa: CASGYWGEGNQPQHF

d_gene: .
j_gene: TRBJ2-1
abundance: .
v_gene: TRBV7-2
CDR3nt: TGTGCCAGCAGCCTGGGGGGGGGCGTCTACGATGAGCAGTTCTTC
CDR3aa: CASSLGGGVYDEQFF

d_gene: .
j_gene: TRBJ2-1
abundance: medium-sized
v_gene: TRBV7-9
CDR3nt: TGTGCCAGCAGCTTCGAAACTGAGCAGTTCTTC
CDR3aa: CASSFETEQFF

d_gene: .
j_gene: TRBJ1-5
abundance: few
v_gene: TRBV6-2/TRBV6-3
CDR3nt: TGTGCCAGCAGGCTACCGGGCGAGGTCCAGCCCCAGCATTTT
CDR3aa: CASRLPGEVQPQHF

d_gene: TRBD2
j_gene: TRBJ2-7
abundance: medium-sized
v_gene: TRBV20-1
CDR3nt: TGCAGTGCTAGTTCACTAGCGGCCTTGACCTACGAGCAGTACTTC
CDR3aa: CSASSLAALTYEQYF

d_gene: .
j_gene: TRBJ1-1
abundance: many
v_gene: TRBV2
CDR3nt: TGTGCCAGCAGCCCTAGTAGGGGCGACACTGAAGCTTTCTTT
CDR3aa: CASSPSRGDTEAFF

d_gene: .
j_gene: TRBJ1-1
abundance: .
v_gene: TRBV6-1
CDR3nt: TGTGCCAGCAGCCGGGCGACAGTCACGAACACTGAAGCTTTCTTT
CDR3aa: CASSRATVTNTEAFF

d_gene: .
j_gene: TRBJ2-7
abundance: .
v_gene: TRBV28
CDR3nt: TGTGCCAGCAGTTTCACCTACGAGCAGTACTTC
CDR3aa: CASSFTYEQYF

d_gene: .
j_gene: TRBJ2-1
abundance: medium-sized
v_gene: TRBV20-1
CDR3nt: TGCAGTGCTAACGATGGTGGTAGCGCCTACAATGAGCAGTTCTTC
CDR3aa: CSANDGGSAYNEQFF

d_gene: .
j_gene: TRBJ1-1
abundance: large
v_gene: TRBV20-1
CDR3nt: TGCAGTGCTCCCGTTCTCAAACAGCTGAACACTGAAGCTTTCTTT
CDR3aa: CSAPVLKQLNTEAFF

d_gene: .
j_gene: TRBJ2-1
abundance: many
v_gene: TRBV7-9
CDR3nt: TGTGCCAGCAGCTCCTGGGACCACAATGAGCAGTTCTTC
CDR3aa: CASSSWDHNEQFF

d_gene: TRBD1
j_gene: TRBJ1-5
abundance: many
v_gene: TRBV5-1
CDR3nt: TGCGCCAGCAGCTTGGCCGGGACAGCCATGGAGCCCCAGCATTTT
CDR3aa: CASSLAGTAMEPQHF

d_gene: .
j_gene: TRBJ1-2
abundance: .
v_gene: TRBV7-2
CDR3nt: TGTGCCAGCAGGCTAGGCAGTTTCGACACCTTC
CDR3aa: CASRLGSFDTF

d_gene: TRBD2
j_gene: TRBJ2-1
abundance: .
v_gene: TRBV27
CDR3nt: TGTGCCAGCAGTATAACTAGCGGGCGGTACAATGAGCAGTTCTTC
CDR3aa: CASSITSGRYNEQFF

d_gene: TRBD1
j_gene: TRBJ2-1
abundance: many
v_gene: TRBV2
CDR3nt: TGTGCCAGCAGTGACCACAGGGGGTCATCGTTCCGGCAGTTCTTC
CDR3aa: CASSDHRGSSFRQFF

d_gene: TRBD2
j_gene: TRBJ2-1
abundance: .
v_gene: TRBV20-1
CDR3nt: TGCAGTGCTGGGGGGACTAGCGCCAGATACAATGAGCAGTTCTTC
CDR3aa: CSAGGTSARYNEQFF

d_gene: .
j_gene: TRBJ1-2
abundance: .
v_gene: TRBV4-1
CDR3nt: TGCGCCAGCAGCCTGGGTCAGTCTAGCTATGGCTACACCTTC
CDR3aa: CASSLGQSSYGYTF

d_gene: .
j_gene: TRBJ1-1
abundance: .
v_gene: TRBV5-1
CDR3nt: TGCGCCAGCAGCTTGGAGGCGGCGAACACTGAAGCTTTCTTT
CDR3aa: CASSLEAANTEAFF

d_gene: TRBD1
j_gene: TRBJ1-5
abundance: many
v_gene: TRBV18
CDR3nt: TGTGCCAGCTCATTTACAGGGGTTGGTCAGCCCCAGCATTTT
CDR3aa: CASSFTGVGQPQHF

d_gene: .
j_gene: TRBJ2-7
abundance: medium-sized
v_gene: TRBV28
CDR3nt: TGTGCCAGCATCGGGTTGGGTGGGTACGAGCAGTACTTC
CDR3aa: CASIGLGGYEQYF

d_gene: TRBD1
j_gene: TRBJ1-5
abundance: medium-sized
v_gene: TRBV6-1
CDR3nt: TGTGCCAGCAGTTCCACCGGACAGGGGGGTCAGCCCCAGCATTTT
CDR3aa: CASSSTGQGGQPQHF

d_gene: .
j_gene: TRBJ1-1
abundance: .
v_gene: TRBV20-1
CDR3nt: TGCAGCGGTGTCGCCCGCTACAGGGCTGAAGCTTTCTTT
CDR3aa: CSGVARYRAEAFF

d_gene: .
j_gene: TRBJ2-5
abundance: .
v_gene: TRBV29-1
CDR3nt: TGCAGCGTGGGTCCGGGGGACGCAGAGACCCAGTACTTC
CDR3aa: CSVGPGDAETQYF

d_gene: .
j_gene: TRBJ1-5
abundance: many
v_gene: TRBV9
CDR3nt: TGTGCCAGCAGCGTATTAAAGGAGCAGCCCCAGCATTTT
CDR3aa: CASSVLKEQPQHF

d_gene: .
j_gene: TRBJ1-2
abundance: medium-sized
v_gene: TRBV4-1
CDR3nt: TGCGCCAGCAGCCAAGTGAGTGACGGGCTACTTGGCTACACCTTC
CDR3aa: CASSQVSDGLLGYTF

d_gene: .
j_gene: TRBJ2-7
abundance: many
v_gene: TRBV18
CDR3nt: TGTGCCAGCTCACCACAGGGGGGAAACCTCTACGAGCAGTACTTC
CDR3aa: CASSPQGGNLYEQYF

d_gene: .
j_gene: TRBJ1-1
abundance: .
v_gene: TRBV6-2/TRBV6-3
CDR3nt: TGTGCCAGCAGGGATGGGAACACTGAAGCTTTCTTT
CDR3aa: CASRDGNTEAFF

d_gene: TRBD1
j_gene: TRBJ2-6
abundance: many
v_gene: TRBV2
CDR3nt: TGTGCCAGCAGTGGACAGGGGTTAGGTGGGGCCAACGTCCTGACTTTC
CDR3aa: CASSGQGLGGANVLTF

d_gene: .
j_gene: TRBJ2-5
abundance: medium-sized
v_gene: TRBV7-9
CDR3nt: TGTGCCAGCAGCCCCACAGAGACCCAGTACTTC
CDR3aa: CASSPTETQYF

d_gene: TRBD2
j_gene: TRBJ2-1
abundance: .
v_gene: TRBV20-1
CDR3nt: TGCAGTGCCAAGGAGGGCGGGGGGGCCCCCAATGAGCAGTTCTTC
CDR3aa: CSAKEGGGAPNEQFF

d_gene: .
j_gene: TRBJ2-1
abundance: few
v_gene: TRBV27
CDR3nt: TGTGCCAGCGGCACTTCAGGGTTCCACAATGAGCAGTTCTTC
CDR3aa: CASGTSGFHNEQFF

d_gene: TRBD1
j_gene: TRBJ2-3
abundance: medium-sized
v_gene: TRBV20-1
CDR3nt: TGCAGTGTACAGGGGGCAGATACGCAGTATTTT
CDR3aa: CSVQGADTQYF